A single sample is the source of the 15 T cell receptor beta chains below, sequenced in a study of cytomegalovirus exposure and HLA in healthy donors. PCR primers comprised 60 Vbeta and 13 Jbeta primers. This table comes from immunoSEQ multiplex PCR, and its TCRdb copy is limited to in-frame clones, with some not included. The repertoire holds about 120,000 clones, more than 65% seen once, with 1.4% to 1.5% in the top ten. The material sequenced was PBMCs. Receptor source: a woman under 30 in good health and CMV-seronegative.

The rearrangement uses TRBV15 and TRBJ2-7; no clear D. Per the germline V gene, CDR1 is LNHNV and CDR2 is YYDKDF (reference sequence). The CDR3 extends over 16 amino acids. V gave up 1 base and J gave up 9 bases, with 22 bases separating them. The DNA for the CDR3 is TGTGCCACCAGCAGAGTGGCTGGTTTCCCCGCTCATCGGCAGTACTTC. This sequence encodes CATSRVAGFPAHRQYF.

The chain employs TRBV7-2 and TRBJ1-2, with 7 bases matching TRBD1. Germline assignment: CDR1 SGHTA and CDR2 FQGNSA. Trimming at V came to 3 bases and at J to 5 bases, leaving 6 bases not matched to a gene. The CDR3 extends over 14 amino acids. The CDR3 protein is CASSFRGQSYGYTF. As DNA, the CDR3 is TGTGCCAGCAGCTTCCGGGGACAGTCTTATGGCTACACCTTC.

This clone was detected only a few times. The chain links TRBV27 to TRBJ1-1, with unresolved D. The CDR3 length is 14 residues. The V gene's germline CDR1 is MNHEY and CDR2 SMNVEV (reference sequence). Trimming took off 3 bases at V and 3 bases at J, with 11 bases between the two ends. The CDR3 protein is CASSLDPGYTEAFF. DNA for the CDR3: TGTGCCAGCAGTTTGGATCCGGGTTACACTGAAGCTTTCTTT.

The chain joins TRBV19 to TRBJ1-1; 7 bases are a match to TRBD1. Trimming cost V 5 bases and J 5 bases; bases outside gene matches: 14. The germline gives CDR1 LNHDA, CDR2 SQIVND (reference sequence). The CDR3 totals 16 residues. CDR3 nucleotide sequence: TGTGCCAGTAGTTCTGGCTCAACGACAGGGCGGACTGAAGCTTTCTTT. Translated, it gives CASSSGSTTGRTEAFF.

Comments on this clone: At one boundary the junction diverges from the germline segment, which might be a read error. The CDR3, as DNA: TGTGCCAGCAGCTTGGGCTTCTCTGGGGCCAACGGCCTGACTTTC. Its protein is CASSLGFSGANGLTF. The rearrangement links TRBV5-4 to TRBJ2-6; D perhaps matches TRBD1 (5 bases). From germline, CDR1 is SGHNT and CDR2 YYREEE (reference sequence). The CDR3 is 15 amino acids.

This chain links TRBV5-6 with TRBJ2-4, with 10 bases fitting TRBD1. The CDR3 has 15 residues. Trimming at V came to 0 bases and at J to 12 bases, leaving 9 bases not matched to a gene. CDR1 and CDR2 (germline): SGHDT, YYEEEE. The CDR3 spells CASSLGGGTGDSQYF. CDR3 bases: TGTGCCAGCAGCTTGGGGGGTGGGACAGGGGACAGTCAGTACTTC.

The V call is TRBV11-2, the J call TRBJ2-5; TRBD2 might be the D (5 bases). The V end was cut by 5 bases, the J end by 1 base, with 11 bases between. This CDR3 comprises 14 residues. From germline, CDR1 is SGHAT and CDR2 FQNNGV. The CDR3 DNA sequence: TGTGCCAGCAGCCCCGCGAGGGTCCAAGAGACCCAGTACTTC. This translates into CASSPARVQETQYF. Complete variable domain (other parts from reference TRBV11-2 and TRBJ2-5): EAGVAQSPRYKIIEKRQSVAFWCNPISGHATLYWYQQILGQGPKLLIQFQNNGVVDDSQLPKDRFSAERLKGVDSTLKIQPAKLEDSAVYLCASSPARVQETQYFGPGTRLLVL.

The chain recombines TRBV7-3 with TRBJ1-6; D gene uncertain. CDR3 size: 13 residues. With 5 bases removed from V and 10 bases from J, the gap between germline ends came to 12 bases. From germline, CDR1 is SGHTA and CDR2 FQGTGA. CDR3 loop: CASSPTSRSPLHF. The DNA for the CDR3 is TGTGCCAGCAGCCCAACTAGTAGGTCACCCCTCCACTTT.

The rearrangement links TRBV19 to TRBJ1-5, with TRBD1 matching over 8 bases. Per the germline V gene, CDR1 is LNHDA and CDR2 is SQIVND (reference sequence). The junction had 3 bases not matched to a gene; V was cut back by 8 bases and J by 3 bases. CDR3 size: 13 residues. The CDR3 region is CASWTGFNQPQHF. The CDR3 region has the DNA TGTGCCAGTTGGACAGGGTTCAATCAGCCCCAGCATTTT.

The rearrangement links TRBV7-9 to TRBJ2-7, with D possibly TRBD1 on 6 matching bases. V lost 6 bases to trimming and J lost 1 base, with 13 bases between them. This CDR3 contains 14 residues. Per germline, CDR1 SEHNR and CDR2 FQNEAQ (reference sequence). The CDR3 loop reads CASSTLDRSYEQYF. Written as DNA, the CDR3 is TGTGCCAGCAGTACACTAGACAGGTCCTACGAGCAGTACTTC.

The rearrangement links TRBV7-2 to TRBJ2-5; possibly TRBD2 for D (5 bases). Per the germline V gene, CDR1 is SGHTA and CDR2 is FQGNSA. The CDR3 extends over 15 amino acids. V was shortened by 1 base and J by 5 bases, with 14 bases between the two germline ends. In DNA, the CDR3 is TGTGCCAGCAGCTTAGGACTATCTCACTGGGAGACCCAGTACTTC. Translating it yields CASSLGLSHWETQYF.

This sequence joins TRBV4-2 and TRBJ1-1; D gene unclear. From germline, CDR1 is LGHNA and CDR2 YNFKEQ. V lost 0 bases, J lost 3 bases, and 5 bases lay in between. CDR3 length: 13 amino acids. CDR3 nucleotides: TGTGCCAGCAGCCAAGAACAAGACACTGAAGCTTTCTTT. Its translation: CASSQEQDTEAFF.

This chain links TRBV4-3 with TRBJ1-5, with a tentative D call TRBD1 (5 bases). There are 15 residues in the CDR3. V gave up 4 bases and J gave up 9 bases, with 19 bases separating them. Germline-derived CDR1 and CDR2 are LGHNA and YSLEER. The CDR3 coding sequence is TGCGCCAGCAGCCCCCACCGGGGGGTCCCGTCGCCCCAGCATTTT. Amino acid sequence: CASSPHRGVPSPQHF.

This rearrangement joins TRBV27 to TRBJ1-6; the match to TRBD1 covers 7 bases. This CDR3 comprises 15 residues. V lost 7 bases, J lost 13 bases, and 16 bases stayed unmatched. The germline CDR1 and CDR2 sequences are MNHEY and SMNVEV (reference sequence). The CDR3 DNA reads TGTGCCAGCACCCTAACAGGGGCGAGTGGGACGCCCCTCCACTTT. Amino acids: CASTLTGASGTPLHF.

The chain has TRBV7-9 and TRBJ1-2; D remains unclear. The length of the CDR3 is 15 residues. V was shortened by 5 bases and J by 4 bases, with 17 bases between the two germline ends. Germline V gene data show CDR1 as SEHNR and CDR2 as FQNEAQ (reference sequence). CDR3 in DNA: TGTGCCAGCAGCCCCCGAAGAGCAGGCTTCTATGGCTACACCTTC. Its protein product is CASSPRRAGFYGYTF.